This entry features one T cell receptor beta chain sequence. Antigen specificity is unknown. This CDR3 contains 18 residues. J lost 7 bases, V lost 5 bases, and 20 bases had no gene match. Germline V gives CDR1 PRHDT, CDR2 FYEKMQ (reference sequence). Assay: immunoSEQ multiplex PCR; the TCRdb copy retains only in-frame clones and omits some. The repertoire holds around 130,000 clones, with over 90% as singletons. The data were obtained in a study of T cell responses to AZD1222 COVID-19 vaccine. General observations from the study: Distributed over spike, vaccine-associated CD4 TCRs predominated at 160-218 and 743-854. Among those given AZD1222, only 6 or 7 were seropositive at baseline.

The source is an adult in good health. J is TRBJ1-2 and V is TRBV13; 9 positions agree with TRBD1. The sequences come from peripheral blood, collected on day 0 of AZD1222 vaccination. CDR3 region: CASSEYPGTGSVMGGYTF. Written as DNA, the CDR3 is TGTGCCAGCAGCGAATACCCCGGGACAGGGAGTGTAATGGGTGGCTACACCTTC.